This entry describes one TCR beta chain. The sample holds one count of this clone. What antigen it recognizes has not been identified. Per-base quality was not reported, and no clone a single base away is much larger than it. Library generation was performed with the immunoSEQ multiplex PCR assay. TCRdb took over this immuneACCESS table, retaining in-frame rearrangements with V and J assigned. Such tables are incomplete; in checked studies, under half of the missing clones stem from an unresolved V gene, and the remainder is unexplained. Across this sample there are 250,000 to 300,000 clones, with over 75% seen only once. The ten most abundant clones make up about 14% of the sample. The CDR3 has 16 amino acids, counting the end cysteine and phenylalanine. The sequence is cut down to CDR3 DNA, 48 bases in frame from base 1. Based on the germline V gene (reference sequence), the CDR1 and CDR2 sequences are GTSNPN and SVGIG. The junction shows trimming of 0 bases on V and 8 bases on J, and the gene matches do not reach 10 bases of it.

This sample is drawn from a study of control samples from healthy donors and cancer patients (dated by TCRdb to about 2020). The sequence links TRBV30 to TRBJ1-4, and 9 junction bases match TRBD1. What was sequenced was PBMCs. This TCR derives from a woman aged 60-70 years with lung cancer. CDR3 loop: CAWSVRRTGVMEKLFF. The sequenced DNA is TGTGCCTGGAGTGTACGCAGGACAGGGGTGATGGAAAAACTGTTTTTT.